This note documents a single T cell receptor beta chain sequence. These data belong to a study of T cells expressing NK-cell markers. Germline assignment: CDR1 MNHEY and CDR2 SMNVEV (reference sequence). The CDR3 length is 15 residues. TCRdb reprocessed the 5' RACE reads and reports one entry per CDR3 protein, with no DNA. The sample table includes 400,000 or so distinct CDR3 sequences. The sequenced material came from blood T cells: a sorted CD56 or NKG2C T cell subset, CD4+ or CD8+ T cells, or bulk PBMC T cells (not recorded which). This chain links TRBV27 with TRBJ2-5; TCRdb picks TRBD2, but there is no DNA to check that call. The clonotype was recovered from a woman in her 50s in good health. CDR3 protein: CASALRDYNKETQYF.